A few counts support the clone carrying this TCR beta chain. The target antigen is unknown. The sample belongs to a study of CD8+ T cells in alopecia areata. Study-wide context: Tofacitinib was taken orally by treated patients, and the dose was 5 to 10 mg twice daily. Whole-study findings and limits: Tofacitinib delivered significant drops in scalp clonality and in expanded CD8+ clones among the top 100. More clonal than normal scalp was lesional scalp, particularly alopecia totalis/universalis.

cDNA serving as the sequencing template came from extracted, reverse transcribed RNA. TCRdb's copy holds only in-frame clones and misses some; the assay was immunoSEQ multiplex PCR. The table includes over 80,000 clones, roughly two fifths detected once. As for treatment: oral pan-JAK inhibitor, 5-10 mg twice daily. Collection of lesional scalp punch biopsies and peripheral blood was performed in alopecia areata patients. Germline V gene sequence: CDR1 MNHEY, CDR2 SVGAGI. The CDR3 length is 15 residues. With 3 bases removed from V and 5 bases from J, the gap between germline ends came to 16 bases. This clonotype was sampled from a human donor with alopecia areata. The V gene is TRBV6-5, the J gene TRBJ2-5; a weak D match, TRBD2 (5 bases). The source was CD8+ T cells sorted from blood, collected at week 24, from a patient treated with tofacitinib. The CDR3 sequence: CASSYREGDRETQYF. DNA of the CDR3: TGTGCCAGCAGTTATCGGGAAGGTGATCGGGAGACCCAGTACTTC.